The rows below give T cell receptor beta chains drawn from one sample of a study of cytomegalovirus exposure and HLA in healthy donors. This table comes from immunoSEQ multiplex PCR, and its TCRdb copy is limited to in-frame clones, with some not included. The sample lists about 170,000 clones; under 85% were seen once. The sequencing sample was made of PBMCs. The receptors derive from a woman aged 18-29 years in good health and CMV-seropositive. Both conserved end residues are trimmed from each CDR3. A D gene is named only where the DNA matches it firmly. The size field is filled for only some rows; it gives once, few, many or a size class.

V	J	D	size	CDR3
TRBV7-9	TRBJ2-7	TRBD1	-	ASSLTQGVPAEQY
TRBV7-9	TRBJ1-1	-	few	APGGMNTEAF
TRBV5-6	TRBJ2-5	TRBD1	-	ASSLVAGGLGTQY
TRBV6-1	TRBJ2-3	TRBD2	-	ASRTSGAADTQY
TRBV11-2	TRBJ2-5	TRBD2	-	ASSILGGATETQY
TRBV30	TRBJ2-7	-	-	AWSVSGLRGQY
TRBV5-6	TRBJ1-2	TRBD1	-	ASTTGGSYGYT
TRBV27	TRBJ2-1	TRBD1	few	ASSVQGARASYNEQF
TRBV6-6	TRBJ2-7	-	-	ASSPGQGGVYEQY
TRBV21-1	TRBJ1-4	-	-	ASSKRWGGVTNEKLF
TRBV18	TRBJ2-3	TRBD1	-	ASSLRLGQSTDTQY
TRBV7-3	TRBJ2-1	-	once	ASSLSTGGFNEQF
TRBV29-1	TRBJ2-2	-	-	SVEAASSGELF
TRBV19	TRBJ1-2	-	-	ASSIDLYVYGYT
TRBV19	TRBJ2-1	-	-	ASSIELTGNNEQF
TRBV6-5	TRBJ2-7	TRBD2	few	ASSPRLAGNEQY
TRBV6-5	TRBJ1-6	TRBD1	few	ASSSTGPGDNSPLH
TRBV19	TRBJ2-7	-	-	ASSLSYEQY
TRBV6-4	-	-	-	ASSVDSGVPSYEQY
TRBV14	TRBJ1-1	-	-	ASSSLEGMNTEAF
TRBV7-9	TRBJ1-2	-	-	SSSLRDYGYT
TRBV4-1	TRBJ1-1	TRBD1	-	ASSQVGQAYTEAF
TRBV7-2	TRBJ2-5	TRBD1	-	ASSFASGGGETQY
TRBV4-2	TRBJ2-1	-	few	ASSYGEAEQF
TRBV5-4	TRBJ2-5	TRBD2	-	ASSLRGGQETQY
TRBV29-1	TRBJ2-4	-	once	SVEDSGGGHNIQY
TRBV4-2	TRBJ1-6	-	-	ASSPMASSYNSPLH
TRBV28	TRBJ2-5	TRBD2	-	ASRTGGTIKVKTQY
TRBV11-2	TRBJ1-6	TRBD1	-	ASSSGTGGNSPLH
TRBV5-6	TRBJ2-1	TRBD1	-	ASSLAGQGVDEQF
TRBV19	TRBJ1-1	TRBD1	-	ASSSDRGLGKDTEAF
TRBV18	TRBJ2-7	TRBD2	-	ASSPTSSGGTNEQY
TRBV27	TRBJ1-2	-	-	ASSLSGVRRGYT
TRBV5-1	TRBJ2-5	TRBD1	once	ASSPDQGAGETQY
TRBV7-2	TRBJ1-2	-	-	ASSLVQAVAGYT
TRBV4-3	-	TRBD1	-	ASSQDGPAGGPYEQY
TRBV7-2	TRBJ2-2	TRBD2	-	ASSLTSGDTGELF
TRBV7-2	TRBJ2-7	TRBD1	-	ASSVTGGIGDEQY
TRBV7-8	TRBJ2-7	TRBD2	few	ASSLASGGYYEQY
TRBV19	TRBJ1-2	TRBD1	-	ASSIGTGEPFDGYT
TRBV27	TRBJ2-3	TRBD2	-	ASSLTSGGTDTQY
TRBV27	TRBJ2-1	TRBD2	-	ASSLVGGVYNEQF
TRBV7-2	TRBJ2-7	TRBD1	few	ASSLETGNSYEQY
TRBV25-1	TRBJ1-4	-	many	ASSGRQVANEKLF
TRBV15	TRBJ1-5	TRBD1	once	ATSRGHRDRGSNQPQH
TRBV30	TRBJ2-1	TRBD1	-	AWGDRAAYNEQF
TRBV2	TRBJ1-1	-	-	ASNPDPNTEAF
TRBV10-3	TRBJ2-5	-	few	AISGTGGGETQY
TRBV30	TRBJ2-3	-	few	AWSRWQVSTDTQY
TRBV9	TRBJ2-6	-	-	TSSATGANVLT
TRBV19	TRBJ1-1	TRBD1	few	ASSIGQELNTEAF